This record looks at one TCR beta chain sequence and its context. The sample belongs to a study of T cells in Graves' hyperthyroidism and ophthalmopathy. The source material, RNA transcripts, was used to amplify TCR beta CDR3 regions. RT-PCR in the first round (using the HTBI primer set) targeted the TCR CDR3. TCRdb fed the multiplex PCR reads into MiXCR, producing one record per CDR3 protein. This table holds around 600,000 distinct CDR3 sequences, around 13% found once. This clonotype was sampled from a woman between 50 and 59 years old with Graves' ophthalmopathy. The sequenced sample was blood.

The DNA of the CDR3 is TGTGCCAGCAGCCAAGGGGTAGCGTATAGCACAGATACGCAGTATTTT. Translating it yields CASSQGVAYSTDTQYF. The chain uses TRBV3-1 and TRBJ2-3, with D possibly being TRBD2 (5 bases). Deletions cut 1 base from V and 0 bases from J, with 11 bases between. From germline, CDR1 is LGHDT and CDR2 YNNKEL (reference sequence). CDR3 size: 16 residues.